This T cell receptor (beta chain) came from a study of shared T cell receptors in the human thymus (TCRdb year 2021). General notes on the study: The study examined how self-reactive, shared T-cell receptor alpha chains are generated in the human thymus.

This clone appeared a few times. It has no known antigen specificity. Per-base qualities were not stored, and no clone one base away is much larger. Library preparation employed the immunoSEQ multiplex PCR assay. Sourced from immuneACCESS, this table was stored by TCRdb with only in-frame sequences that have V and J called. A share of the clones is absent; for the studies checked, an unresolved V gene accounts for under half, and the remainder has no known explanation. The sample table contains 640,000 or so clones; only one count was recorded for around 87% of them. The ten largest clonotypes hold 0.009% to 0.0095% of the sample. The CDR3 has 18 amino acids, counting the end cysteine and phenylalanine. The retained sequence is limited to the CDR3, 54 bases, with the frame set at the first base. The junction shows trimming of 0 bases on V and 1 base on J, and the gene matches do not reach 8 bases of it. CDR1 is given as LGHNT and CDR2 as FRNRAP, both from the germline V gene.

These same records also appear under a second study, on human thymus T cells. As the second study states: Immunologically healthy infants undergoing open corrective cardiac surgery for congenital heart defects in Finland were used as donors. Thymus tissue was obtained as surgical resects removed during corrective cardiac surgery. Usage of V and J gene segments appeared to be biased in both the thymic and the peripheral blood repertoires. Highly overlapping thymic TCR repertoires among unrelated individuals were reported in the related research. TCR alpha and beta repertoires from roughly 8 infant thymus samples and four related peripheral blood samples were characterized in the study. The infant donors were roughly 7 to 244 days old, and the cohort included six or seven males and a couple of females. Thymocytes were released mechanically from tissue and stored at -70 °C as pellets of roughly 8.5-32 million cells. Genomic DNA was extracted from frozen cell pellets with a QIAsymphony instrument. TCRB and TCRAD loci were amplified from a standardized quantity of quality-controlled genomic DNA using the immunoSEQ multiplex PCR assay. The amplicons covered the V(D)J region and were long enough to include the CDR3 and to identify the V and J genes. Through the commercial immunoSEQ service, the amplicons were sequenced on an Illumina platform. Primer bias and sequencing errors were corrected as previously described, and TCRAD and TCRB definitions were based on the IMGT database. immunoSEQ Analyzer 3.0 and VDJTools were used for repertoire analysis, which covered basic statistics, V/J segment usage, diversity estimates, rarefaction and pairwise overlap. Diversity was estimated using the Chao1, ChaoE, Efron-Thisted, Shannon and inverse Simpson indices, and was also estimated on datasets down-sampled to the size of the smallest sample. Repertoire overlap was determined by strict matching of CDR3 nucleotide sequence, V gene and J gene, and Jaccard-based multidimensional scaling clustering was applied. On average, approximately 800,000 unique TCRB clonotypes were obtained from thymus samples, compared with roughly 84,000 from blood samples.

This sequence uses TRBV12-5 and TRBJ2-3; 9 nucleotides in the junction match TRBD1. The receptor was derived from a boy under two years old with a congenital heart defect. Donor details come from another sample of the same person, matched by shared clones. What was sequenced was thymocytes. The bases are TGTGCTAGTGGTTTGGTAGCAAGGGACAGGGACCGCACAGATACGCAGTATTTT. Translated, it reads CASGLVARDRDRTDTQYF. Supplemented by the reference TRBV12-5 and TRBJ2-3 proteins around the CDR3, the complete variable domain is DARVTQTPRHKVTEMGQEVTMRCQPILGHNTVFWYRQTMMQGLELLAYFRNRAPLDDSGMPKDRFSAEMPDATLATLKIQPSEPRDSAVYFCASGLVARDRDRTDTQYFGPGTRLTVL.